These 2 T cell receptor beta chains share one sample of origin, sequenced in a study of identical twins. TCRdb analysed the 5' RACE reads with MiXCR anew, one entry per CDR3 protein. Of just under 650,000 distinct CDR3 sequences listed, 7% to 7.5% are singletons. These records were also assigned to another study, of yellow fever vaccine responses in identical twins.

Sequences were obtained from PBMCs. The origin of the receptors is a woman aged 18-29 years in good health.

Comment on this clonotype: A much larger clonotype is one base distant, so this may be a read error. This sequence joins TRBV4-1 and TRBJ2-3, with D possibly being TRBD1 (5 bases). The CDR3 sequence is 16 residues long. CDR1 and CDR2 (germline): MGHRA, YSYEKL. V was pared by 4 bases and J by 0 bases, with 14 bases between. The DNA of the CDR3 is TGCGCCAGCAGCCCCCAGCGCAAGGGGAGCACAGATACGCAGTATTTT. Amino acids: CASSPQRKGSTDTQYF.

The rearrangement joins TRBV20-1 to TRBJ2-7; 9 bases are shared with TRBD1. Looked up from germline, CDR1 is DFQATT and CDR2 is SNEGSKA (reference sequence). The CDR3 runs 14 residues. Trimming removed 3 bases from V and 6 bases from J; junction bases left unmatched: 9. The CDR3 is CSASLLQGAGEQYV. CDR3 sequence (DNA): TGCAGTGCTAGCCTCTTACAGGGGGCCGGCGAGCAGTACGTC.